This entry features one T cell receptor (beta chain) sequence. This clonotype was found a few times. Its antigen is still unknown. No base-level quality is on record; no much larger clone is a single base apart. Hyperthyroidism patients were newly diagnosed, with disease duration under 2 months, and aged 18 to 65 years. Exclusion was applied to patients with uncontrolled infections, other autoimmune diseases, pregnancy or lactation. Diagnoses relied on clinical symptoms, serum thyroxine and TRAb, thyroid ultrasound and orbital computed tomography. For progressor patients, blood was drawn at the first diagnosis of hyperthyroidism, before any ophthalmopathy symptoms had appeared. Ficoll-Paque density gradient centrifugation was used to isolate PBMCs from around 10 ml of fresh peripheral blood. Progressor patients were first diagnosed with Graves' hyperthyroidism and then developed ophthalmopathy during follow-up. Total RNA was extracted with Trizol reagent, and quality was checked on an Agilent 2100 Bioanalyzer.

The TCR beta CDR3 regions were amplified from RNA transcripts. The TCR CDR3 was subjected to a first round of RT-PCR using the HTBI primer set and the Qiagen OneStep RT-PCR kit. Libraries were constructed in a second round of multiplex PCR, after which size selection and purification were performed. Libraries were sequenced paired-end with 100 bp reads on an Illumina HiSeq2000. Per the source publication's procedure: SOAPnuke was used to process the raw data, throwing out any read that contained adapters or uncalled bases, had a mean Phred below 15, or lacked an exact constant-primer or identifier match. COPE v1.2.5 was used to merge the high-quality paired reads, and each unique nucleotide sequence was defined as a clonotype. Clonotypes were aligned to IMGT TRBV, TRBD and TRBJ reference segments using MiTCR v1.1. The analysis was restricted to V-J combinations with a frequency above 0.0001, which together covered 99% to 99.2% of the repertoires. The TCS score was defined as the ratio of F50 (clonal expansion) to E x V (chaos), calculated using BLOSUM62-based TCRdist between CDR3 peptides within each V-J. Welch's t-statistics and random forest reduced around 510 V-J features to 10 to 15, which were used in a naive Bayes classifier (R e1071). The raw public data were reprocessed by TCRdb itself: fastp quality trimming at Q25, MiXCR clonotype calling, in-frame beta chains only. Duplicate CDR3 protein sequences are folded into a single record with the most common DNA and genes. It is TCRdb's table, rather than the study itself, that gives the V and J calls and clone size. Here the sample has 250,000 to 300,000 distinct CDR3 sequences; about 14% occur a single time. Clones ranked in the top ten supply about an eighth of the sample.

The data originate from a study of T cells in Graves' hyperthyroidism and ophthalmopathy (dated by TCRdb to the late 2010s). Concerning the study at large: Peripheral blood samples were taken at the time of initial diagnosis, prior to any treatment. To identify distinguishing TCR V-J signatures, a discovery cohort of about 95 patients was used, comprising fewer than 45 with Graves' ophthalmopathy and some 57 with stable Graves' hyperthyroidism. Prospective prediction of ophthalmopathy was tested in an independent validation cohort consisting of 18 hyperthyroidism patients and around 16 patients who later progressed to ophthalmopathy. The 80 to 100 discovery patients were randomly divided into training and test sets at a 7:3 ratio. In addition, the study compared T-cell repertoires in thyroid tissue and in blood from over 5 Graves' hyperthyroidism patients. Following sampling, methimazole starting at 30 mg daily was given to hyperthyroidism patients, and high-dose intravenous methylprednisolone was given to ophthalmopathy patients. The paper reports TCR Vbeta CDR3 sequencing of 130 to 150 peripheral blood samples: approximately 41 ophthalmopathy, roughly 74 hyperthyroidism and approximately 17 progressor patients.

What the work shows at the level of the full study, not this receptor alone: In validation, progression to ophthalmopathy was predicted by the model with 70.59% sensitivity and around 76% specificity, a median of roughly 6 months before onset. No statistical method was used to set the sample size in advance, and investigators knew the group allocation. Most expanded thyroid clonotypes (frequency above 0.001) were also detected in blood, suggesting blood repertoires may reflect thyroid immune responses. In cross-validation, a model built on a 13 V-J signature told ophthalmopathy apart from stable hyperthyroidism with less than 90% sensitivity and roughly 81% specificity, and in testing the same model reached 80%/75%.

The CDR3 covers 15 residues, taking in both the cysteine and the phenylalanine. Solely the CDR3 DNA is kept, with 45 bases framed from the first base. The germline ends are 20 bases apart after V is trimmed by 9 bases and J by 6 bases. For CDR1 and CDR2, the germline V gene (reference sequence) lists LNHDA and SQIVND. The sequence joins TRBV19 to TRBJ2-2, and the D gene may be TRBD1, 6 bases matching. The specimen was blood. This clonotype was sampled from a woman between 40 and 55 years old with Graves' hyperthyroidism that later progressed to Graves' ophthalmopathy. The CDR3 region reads CASQKQQGSAGELFF. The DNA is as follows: TGTGCCAGCCAAAAACAACAGGGTTCGGCCGGGGAGCTGTTTTTT.